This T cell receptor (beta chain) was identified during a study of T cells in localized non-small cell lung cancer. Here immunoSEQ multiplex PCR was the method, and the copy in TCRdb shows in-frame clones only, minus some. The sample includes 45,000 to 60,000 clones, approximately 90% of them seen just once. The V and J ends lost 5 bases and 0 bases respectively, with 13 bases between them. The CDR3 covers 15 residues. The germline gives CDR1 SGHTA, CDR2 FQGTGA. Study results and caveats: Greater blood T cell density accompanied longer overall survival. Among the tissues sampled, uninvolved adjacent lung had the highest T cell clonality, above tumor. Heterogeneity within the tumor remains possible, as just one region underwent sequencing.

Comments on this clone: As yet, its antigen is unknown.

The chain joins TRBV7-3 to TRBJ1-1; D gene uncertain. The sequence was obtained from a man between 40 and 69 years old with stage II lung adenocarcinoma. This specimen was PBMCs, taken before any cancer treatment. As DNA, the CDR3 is TGTGCCAGCAGCCCAACGTTGAGCATGAACACTGAAGCTTTCTTT. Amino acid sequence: CASSPTLSMNTEAFF.